This T cell receptor (beta chain) is from a study of cytomegalovirus exposure and HLA in healthy donors. As regards this clone: Its matching antigen is unknown.

Primers for the PCR totalled 60 Vbeta and 13 Jbeta. Assay: immunoSEQ multiplex PCR; the TCRdb copy retains only in-frame clones and omits some. The table lists 150,000 to 200,000 clones, 70% to 90% of them singletons. General observations from the study: In a later analysis, TCR beta V- and J-gene trimming showed a link to a missense DCLRE1C variant.

The sequenced sample consisted of PBMCs. The clonotype originates from a man younger than 35 in good health and CMV-seropositive.

CDR3 residues: CASSLSGQGSYNEQFF. Written as DNA, the CDR3 is TGCGCCAGCAGCTTATCGGGACAGGGTTCCTACAATGAGCAGTTCTTC. This rearrangement joins TRBV5-1 to TRBJ2-1; 9 bases agree with TRBD1. The CDR3 length is 16 residues. Germline CDR1 reads SGHRS; CDR2 reads YFSETQ. V lost 2 bases to trimming and J lost 1 base; unmatched junction nucleotides: 4.